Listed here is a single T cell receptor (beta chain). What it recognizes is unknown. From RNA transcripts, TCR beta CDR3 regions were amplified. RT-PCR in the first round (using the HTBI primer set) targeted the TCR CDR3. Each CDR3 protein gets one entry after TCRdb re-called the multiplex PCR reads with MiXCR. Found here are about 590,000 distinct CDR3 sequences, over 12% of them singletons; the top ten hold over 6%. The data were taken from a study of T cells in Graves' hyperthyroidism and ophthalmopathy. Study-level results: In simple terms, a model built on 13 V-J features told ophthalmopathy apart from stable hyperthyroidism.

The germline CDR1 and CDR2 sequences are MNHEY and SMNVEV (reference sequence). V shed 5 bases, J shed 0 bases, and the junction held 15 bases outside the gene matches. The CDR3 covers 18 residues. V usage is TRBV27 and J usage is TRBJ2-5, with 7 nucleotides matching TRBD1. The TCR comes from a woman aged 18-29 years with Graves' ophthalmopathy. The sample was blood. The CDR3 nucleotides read TGTGCCAGCAGTCCTCGACAGGGACGGTCCGGGTACCAAGAGACCCAGTACTTC. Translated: CASSPRQGRSGYQETQYF.